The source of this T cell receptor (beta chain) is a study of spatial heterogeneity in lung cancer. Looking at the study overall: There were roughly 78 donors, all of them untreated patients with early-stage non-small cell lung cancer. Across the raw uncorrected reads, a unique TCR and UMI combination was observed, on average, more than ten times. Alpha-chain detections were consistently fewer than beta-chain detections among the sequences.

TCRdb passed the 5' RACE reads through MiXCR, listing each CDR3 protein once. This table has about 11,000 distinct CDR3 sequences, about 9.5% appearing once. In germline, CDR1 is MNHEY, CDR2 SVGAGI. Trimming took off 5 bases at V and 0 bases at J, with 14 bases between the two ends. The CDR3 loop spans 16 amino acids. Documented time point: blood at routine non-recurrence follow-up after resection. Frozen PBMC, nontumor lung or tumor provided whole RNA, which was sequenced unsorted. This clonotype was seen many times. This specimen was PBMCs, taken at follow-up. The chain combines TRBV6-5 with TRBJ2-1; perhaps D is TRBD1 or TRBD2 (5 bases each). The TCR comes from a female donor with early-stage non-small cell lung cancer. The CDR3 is CASSTTWGSSYNEQFF. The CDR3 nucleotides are TGTGCCAGCAGTACTACTTGGGGGAGCTCCTACAATGAGCAGTTCTTC.